This TCR beta chain appears in the sequencing data of a study of OX40 agonist ivuxolimab in advanced cancers. Study-level information: Partial responses were recorded for three patients, including one with hepatocellular carcinoma and two with cutaneous melanoma.

There are 13 residues in the CDR3. V dropped 8 bases and J dropped 7; count of bases not matched to a gene: 9. Germline V gene sequence: CDR1 GTSNPN, CDR2 SVGIG (reference sequence). The method was immunoSEQ multiplex PCR; TCRdb's version includes in-frame clones alone and lacks a portion of them. The sample yields tens of thousands of clones, approximately 92% seen once. This clone was detected a few times. The sample in question was CD4+ or CD8+ T cells sorted from blood, obtained in a trial of the OX40 agonist ivuxolimab. The sequence derives from an adult with an advanced solid tumor such as melanoma, head and neck, liver or kidney cancer. The V gene is TRBV30, the J gene TRBJ1-2; TRBD1 aligns across 11 bases. CDR3 sequence reads: CARGQGAPGGYTF. The CDR3 DNA reads as TGTGCCCGAGGACAGGGGGCGCCCGGTGGCTACACCTTC.